The T cell receptor (beta chain) described here comes from a study of breast tumors, draining lymph nodes, adjacent tissues. TCRdb reanalysed the multiplex PCR reads using MiXCR and keeps one entry per CDR3 protein. The profile shows around 150,000 distinct CDR3 sequences, 20% to 25% of them singletons. Ten or more counts support this clonotype. Its matching antigen is unknown. Per the germline V gene, CDR1 is SGHAT and CDR2 is FQNNGV. V was pared by 5 bases and J by 2 bases, with 7 bases of the junction left unmatched. CDR3 size: 15 residues. Study findings and constraints: Tumor repertoires ranked between lymph nodes and nontumor tissue in diversity, with V and J gene preferences. Tumor T cell lymph node origin was a supported hypothesis, not proven. Data fit most tumor T cells coming from lymph node, expanding in tumor.

Samples came from axillary lymph nodes draining the breast cancer. The clonotype originates from a female donor with breast cancer. Some clones in this sample may be carry-over from other donors' samples. This chain links TRBV11-2 with TRBJ1-2, with TRBD1 matching 8 bases. Sample: axillary lymph node tissue. CDR3 sequence (DNA): TGTGCCAGCAGCGGCCGGACAGGGATGAACTATGGCTACACCTTC. It encodes CASSGRTGMNYGYTF.